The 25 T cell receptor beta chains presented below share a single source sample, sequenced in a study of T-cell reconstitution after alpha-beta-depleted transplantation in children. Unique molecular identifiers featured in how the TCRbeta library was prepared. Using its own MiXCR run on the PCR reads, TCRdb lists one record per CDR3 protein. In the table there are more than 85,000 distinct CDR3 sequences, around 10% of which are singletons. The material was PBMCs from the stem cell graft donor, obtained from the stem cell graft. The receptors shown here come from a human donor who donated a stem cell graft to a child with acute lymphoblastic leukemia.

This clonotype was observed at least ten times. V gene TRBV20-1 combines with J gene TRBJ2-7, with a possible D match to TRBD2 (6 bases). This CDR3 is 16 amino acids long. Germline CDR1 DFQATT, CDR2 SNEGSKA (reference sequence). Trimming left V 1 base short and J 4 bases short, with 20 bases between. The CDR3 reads CSARGRASEGRYEQYF. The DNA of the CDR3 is TGCAGTGCTAGAGGGCGGGCTAGCGAGGGCAGGTACGAGCAGTACTTC.

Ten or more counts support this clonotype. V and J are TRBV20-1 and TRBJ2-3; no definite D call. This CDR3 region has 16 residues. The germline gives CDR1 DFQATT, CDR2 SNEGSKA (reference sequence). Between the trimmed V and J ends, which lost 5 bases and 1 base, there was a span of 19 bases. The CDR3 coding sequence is TGCAGTGCTCCCCCACCGGACCCCGGCCGCACAGATACGCAGTATTTT. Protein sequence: CSAPPPDPGRTDTQYF.

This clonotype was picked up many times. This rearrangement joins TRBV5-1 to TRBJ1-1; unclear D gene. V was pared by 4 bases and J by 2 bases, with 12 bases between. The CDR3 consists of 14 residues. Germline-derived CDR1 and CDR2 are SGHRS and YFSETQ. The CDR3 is CASSPRTANTEAFF. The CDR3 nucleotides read TGCGCCAGCAGCCCCCGGACGGCAAACACTGAAGCTTTCTTT.

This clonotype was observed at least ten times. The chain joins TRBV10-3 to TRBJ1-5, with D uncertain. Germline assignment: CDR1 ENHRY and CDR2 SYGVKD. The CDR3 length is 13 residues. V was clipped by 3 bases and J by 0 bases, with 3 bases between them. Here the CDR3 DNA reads TGTGCCATCAGTGAATCTAGCAATCAGCCCCAGCATTTT. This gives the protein CAISESSNQPQHF.

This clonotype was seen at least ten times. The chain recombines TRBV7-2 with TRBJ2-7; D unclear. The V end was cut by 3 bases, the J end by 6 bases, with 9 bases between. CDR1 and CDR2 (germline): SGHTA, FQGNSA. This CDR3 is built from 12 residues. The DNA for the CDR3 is TGTGCCAGCAGCTTTCCACCCAGCGAGCAGTACTTC. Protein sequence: CASSFPPSEQYF.

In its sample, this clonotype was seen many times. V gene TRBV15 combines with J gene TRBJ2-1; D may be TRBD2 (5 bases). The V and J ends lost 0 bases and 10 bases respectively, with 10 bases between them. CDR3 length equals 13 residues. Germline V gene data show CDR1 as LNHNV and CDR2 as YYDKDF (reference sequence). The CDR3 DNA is TGTGCCACCAGCAGAGAGGAGGCCCAAGAGCAGTTCTTC. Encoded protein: CATSREEAQEQFF.

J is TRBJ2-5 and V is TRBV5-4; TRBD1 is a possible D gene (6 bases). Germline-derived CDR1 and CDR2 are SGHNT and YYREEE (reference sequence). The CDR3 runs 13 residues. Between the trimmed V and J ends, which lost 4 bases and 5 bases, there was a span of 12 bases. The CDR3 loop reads CASSRYQGETQYF. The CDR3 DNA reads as TGTGCCAGCAGCCGATACCAGGGGGAGACCCAGTACTTC.

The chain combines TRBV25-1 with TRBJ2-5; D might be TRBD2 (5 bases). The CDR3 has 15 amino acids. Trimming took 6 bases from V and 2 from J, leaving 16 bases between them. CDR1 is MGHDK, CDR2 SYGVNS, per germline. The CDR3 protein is CASSVGLAHQETQYF. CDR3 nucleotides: TGTGCCAGCAGCGTAGGCTTAGCGCATCAAGAGACCCAGTACTTC.

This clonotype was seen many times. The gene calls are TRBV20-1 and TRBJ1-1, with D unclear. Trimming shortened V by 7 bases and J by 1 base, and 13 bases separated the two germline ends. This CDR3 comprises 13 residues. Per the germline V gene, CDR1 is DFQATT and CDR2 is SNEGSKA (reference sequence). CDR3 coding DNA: TGCAGTGTCAACCGACGGGGGAACACTGAAGCTTTCTTT. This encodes CSVNRRGNTEAFF.

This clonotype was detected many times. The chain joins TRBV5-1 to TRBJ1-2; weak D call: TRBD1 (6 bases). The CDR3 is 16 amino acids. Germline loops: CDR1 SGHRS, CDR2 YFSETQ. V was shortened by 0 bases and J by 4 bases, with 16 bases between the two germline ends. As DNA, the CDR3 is TGCGCCAGCAGCTTGGAGGGGGTCCCCTCCTCCTATGGCTACACCTTC. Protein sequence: CASSLEGVPSSYGYTF.

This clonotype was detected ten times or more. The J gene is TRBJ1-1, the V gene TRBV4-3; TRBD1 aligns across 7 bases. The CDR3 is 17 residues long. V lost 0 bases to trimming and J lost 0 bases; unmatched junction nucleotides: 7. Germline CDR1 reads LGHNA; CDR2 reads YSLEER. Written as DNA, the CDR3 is TGCGCCAGCAGCCAAGAGGGACAGCACTATTTGAACACTGAAGCTTTCTTT. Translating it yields CASSQEGQHYLNTEAFF.

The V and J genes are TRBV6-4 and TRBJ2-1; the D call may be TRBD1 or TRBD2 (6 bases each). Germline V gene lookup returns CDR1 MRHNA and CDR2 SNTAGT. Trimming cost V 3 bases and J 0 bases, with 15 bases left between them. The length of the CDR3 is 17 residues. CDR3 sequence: CASSEEGGSSSYNEQFF. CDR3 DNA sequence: TGTGCCAGCAGTGAGGAAGGGGGGTCTAGCTCCTACAATGAGCAGTTCTTC.

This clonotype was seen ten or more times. CDR3 loop: CASSESGGIQPQHF. CDR3 in DNA: TGTGCCAGCAGTGAATCGGGGGGGATTCAGCCCCAGCATTTT. The chain recombines TRBV25-1 with TRBJ1-5; weak D call: TRBD1 (5 bases). Looked up from germline, CDR1 is MGHDK and CDR2 is SYGVNS. The CDR3 has 14 amino acids. The V end was cut by 1 base, the J end by 6 bases, with 10 bases between. Together with reference TRBV25-1 and TRBJ1-5, the CDR3 gives the full variable domain: EADIYQTPRYLVIGTGKKITLECSQTMGHDKMYWYQQDPGMELHLIHYSYGVNSTEKGDLSSESTVSRIRTEHFPLTLESARPSHTSQYLCASSESGGIQPQHFGDGTRLSIL.

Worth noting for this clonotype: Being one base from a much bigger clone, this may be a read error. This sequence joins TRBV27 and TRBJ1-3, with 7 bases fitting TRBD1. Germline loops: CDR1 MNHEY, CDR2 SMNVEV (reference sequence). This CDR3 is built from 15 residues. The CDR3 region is CSSSFRGGAGNTIYF. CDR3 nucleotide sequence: TGTTCCAGCAGTTTTCGAGGGGGCGCGGGAAACACCATATATTTT.

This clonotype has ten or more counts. The CDR3 loop reads CASSQQNTGSNEQFF. The CDR3 DNA reads as TGCGCCAGCAGCCAACAAAATACAGGCTCCAATGAGCAGTTCTTC. The chain couples TRBV4-3 to TRBJ2-1, with a tentative D call TRBD1 (5 bases). V lost 2 bases to trimming and J lost 6 bases, with 14 bases between them. Germline values: CDR1 LGHNA, CDR2 YSLEER. The CDR3 has 15 amino acids.

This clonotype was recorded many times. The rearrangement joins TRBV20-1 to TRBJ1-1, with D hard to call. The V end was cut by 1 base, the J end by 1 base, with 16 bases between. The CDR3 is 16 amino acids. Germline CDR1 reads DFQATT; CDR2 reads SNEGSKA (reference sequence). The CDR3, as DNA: TGCAGTGCTAGAGGATCGAAGGGCTGGGAGAACACTGAAGCTTTCTTT. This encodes CSARGSKGWENTEAFF.

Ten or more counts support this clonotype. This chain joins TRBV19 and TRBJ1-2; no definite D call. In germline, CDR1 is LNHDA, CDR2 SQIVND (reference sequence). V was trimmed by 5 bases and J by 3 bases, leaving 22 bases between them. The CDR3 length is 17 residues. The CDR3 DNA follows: TGTGCCAGTAGTCACACCGATGGCGTGCCAGGAGACTATGGCTACACCTTC. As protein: CASSHTDGVPGDYGYTF.

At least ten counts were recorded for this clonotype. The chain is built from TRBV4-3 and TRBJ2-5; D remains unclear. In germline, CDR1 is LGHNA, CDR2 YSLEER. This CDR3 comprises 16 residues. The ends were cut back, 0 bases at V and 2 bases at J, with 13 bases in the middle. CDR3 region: CASSQELVLMQETQYF. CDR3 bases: TGCGCCAGCAGCCAAGAGCTGGTCTTGATGCAAGAGACCCAGTACTTC.

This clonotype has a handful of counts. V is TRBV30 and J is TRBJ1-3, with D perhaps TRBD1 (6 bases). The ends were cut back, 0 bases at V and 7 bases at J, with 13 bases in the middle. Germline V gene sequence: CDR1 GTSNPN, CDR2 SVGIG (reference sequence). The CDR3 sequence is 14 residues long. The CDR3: CAWSVTGWRNTIYF. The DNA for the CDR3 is TGTGCCTGGAGTGTAACAGGGTGGAGGAACACCATATATTTT.

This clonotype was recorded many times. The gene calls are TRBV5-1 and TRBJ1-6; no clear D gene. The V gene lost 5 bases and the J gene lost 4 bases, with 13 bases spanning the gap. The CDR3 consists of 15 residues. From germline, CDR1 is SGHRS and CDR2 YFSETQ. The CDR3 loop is CASRESEGYNSPLHF. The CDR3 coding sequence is TGCGCCAGCAGAGAGAGTGAGGGATATAATTCACCCCTCCACTTT.

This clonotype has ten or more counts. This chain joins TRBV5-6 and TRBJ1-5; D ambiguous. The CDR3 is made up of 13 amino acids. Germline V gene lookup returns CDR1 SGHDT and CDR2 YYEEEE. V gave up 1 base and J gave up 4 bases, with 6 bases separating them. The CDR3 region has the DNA TGTGCCAGCAGCTTGAGCGGGAATCAGCCCCAGCATTTT. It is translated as CASSLSGNQPQHF. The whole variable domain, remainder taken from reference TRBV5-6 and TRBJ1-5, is DAGVTQSPTHLIKTRGQQVTLRCSPKSGHDTVSWYQQALGQGPQFIFQYYEEEERQRGNFPDRFSGHQFPNYSSELNVNALLLGDSALYLCASSLSGNQPQHFGDGTRLSIL.

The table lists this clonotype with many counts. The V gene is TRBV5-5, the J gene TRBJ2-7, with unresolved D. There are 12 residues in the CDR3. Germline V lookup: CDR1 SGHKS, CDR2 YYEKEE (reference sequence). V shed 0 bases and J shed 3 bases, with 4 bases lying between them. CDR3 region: CASSLAVYEQYF. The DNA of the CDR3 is TGTGCCAGCAGCTTGGCCGTCTACGAGCAGTACTTC.

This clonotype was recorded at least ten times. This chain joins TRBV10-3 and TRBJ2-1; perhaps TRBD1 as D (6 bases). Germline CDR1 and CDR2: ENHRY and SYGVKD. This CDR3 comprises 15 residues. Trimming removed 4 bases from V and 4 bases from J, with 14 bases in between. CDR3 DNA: TGTGCCATCAGTGGAACAGGGACCCCTTACAATGAGCAGTTCTTC. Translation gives CAISGTGTPYNEQFF.

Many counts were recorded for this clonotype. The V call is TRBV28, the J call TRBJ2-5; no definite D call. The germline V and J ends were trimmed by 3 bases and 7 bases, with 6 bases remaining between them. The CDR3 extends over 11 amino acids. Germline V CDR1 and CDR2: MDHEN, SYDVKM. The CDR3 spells CASSFPGTQYF. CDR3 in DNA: TGTGCCAGCAGTTTTCCCGGGACCCAGTACTTC. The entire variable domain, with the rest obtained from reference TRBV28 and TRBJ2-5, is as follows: DVKVTQSSRYLVKRTGEKVFLECVQDMDHENMFWYRQDPGLGLRLIYFSYDVKMKEKGDIPEGYSVSREKKERFSLILESASTNQTSMYLCASSFPGTQYFGPGTRLLVL.

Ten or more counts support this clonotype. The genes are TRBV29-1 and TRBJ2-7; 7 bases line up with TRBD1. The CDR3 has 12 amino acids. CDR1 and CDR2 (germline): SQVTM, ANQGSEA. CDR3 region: CSVAQGSYEQYF. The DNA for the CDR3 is TGCAGTGTGGCACAGGGGTCCTACGAGCAGTACTTC.